These 14 T cell receptor beta chains were all obtained from the same sample, sequenced in a study of cytomegalovirus exposure and HLA in healthy donors. A multiplex PCR was run with 60 Vbeta primers and 13 Jbeta primers. Clones were read by immunoSEQ multiplex PCR, and TCRdb kept only the in-frame ones, dropping some. The sample has some 79,000 clones, 63% seen once. The sequencing input was PBMCs. Receptors were obtained from a woman between 35 and 50 years old in good health and CMV-seropositive.

The gene calls are TRBV19 and TRBJ1-2; D remains unclear. The germline CDR1 and CDR2 sequences are LNHDA and SQIVND (reference sequence). Trimming cost V 4 bases and J 8 bases, with 17 bases left between them. The CDR3 runs 14 residues. The CDR3 here is CASSTQRATMGYTF. The DNA of the CDR3 is TGTGCCAGTAGTACCCAGCGGGCTACCATGGGCTACACCTTC.

The genes are TRBV27 and TRBJ1-3, with D unclear. Germline values: CDR1 MNHEY, CDR2 SMNVEV (reference sequence). Trimming shortened V by 1 base and J by 1 base, and 14 bases separated the two germline ends. The CDR3 extends over 17 amino acids. CDR3 bases: TGTGCCAGCAGTTTATATGGTAACGCGCCTTCTGGAAACACCATATATTTT. Translation: CASSLYGNAPSGNTIYF.

This clone was observed a handful of times. This chain's CDR3 is CASSSGTSGTNEQFF. In DNA form, the CDR3 reads TGTGCCAGCAGCTCCGGGACTAGCGGGACGAATGAGCAGTTCTTC. The V and J genes are TRBV5-8 and TRBJ2-1, with 13 positions matching TRBD2. This CDR3 is 15 amino acids long. Germline assignment: CDR1 SGHTS and CDR2 YDEGEE. V shed 3 bases, J shed 7 bases, and the junction held 4 bases outside the gene matches.

The chain joins TRBV28 to TRBJ1-2; 8 nucleotides align to TRBD1. Germline CDR1 and CDR2: MDHEN and SYDVKM. The ends lost 10 bases at V and 6 bases at J; junction bases unmatched: 10. This CDR3 has 13 amino acids. CDR3 in amino acids: CAIPGQANDGYTF. In DNA form, the CDR3 reads TGTGCCATCCCGGGACAGGCGAACGATGGCTACACCTTC.

J is TRBJ1-1 and V is TRBV12-5; D gene unclear. Germline V CDR1 and CDR2: LGHNT, FRNRAP. Trimming cost V 2 bases and J 4 bases, with 11 bases left between them. This CDR3 region has 14 residues. The CDR3 nucleotides are TGTGCTAGTGGTTTGTCTTCCTCCGGCACTGAAGCTTTCTTT. Amino acids: CASGLSSSGTEAFF. The whole variable domain, remainder taken from reference TRBV12-5 and TRBJ1-1, is DARVTQTPRHKVTEMGQEVTMRCQPILGHNTVFWYRQTMMQGLELLAYFRNRAPLDDSGMPKDRFSAEMPDATLATLKIQPSEPRDSAVYFCASGLSSSGTEAFFGQGTRLTVV.

The chain joins TRBV7-2 to TRBJ2-2; the D is unclear. In germline, CDR1 is SGHTA, CDR2 FQGNSA. V lost 6 bases, J lost 4 bases, and 12 bases lay in between. The CDR3 runs 14 residues. As DNA, the CDR3 is TGTGCCAGCAGTCGAAACAGCCGCACCGGGGAGCTGTTTTTT. It codes for CASSRNSRTGELFF.

This clone was observed once. V and J are TRBV30 and TRBJ2-1; D is possibly TRBD1 (5 bases). Deletions cut 0 bases from V and 4 bases from J, with 16 bases between. CDR1 is GTSNPN and CDR2 is SVGIG in the germline V gene (reference sequence). The CDR3 runs 16 residues. The CDR3 DNA reads as TGTGCCTGGAGTGTACAAAGGGGTTACCTTTACAATGAGCAGTTCTTC. Translating it yields CAWSVQRGYLYNEQFF. Using reference TRBV30 and TRBJ2-1 for the parts outside the CDR3, the full variable domain is SQTIHQWPATLVQPVGSPLSLECTVEGTSNPNLYWYRQAAGRGLQLLFYSVGIGQISSEVPQNLSASRPQDRQFILSSKKLLLSDSGFYLCAWSVQRGYLYNEQFFGPGTRLTVL.

The rearrangement links TRBV11-2 to TRBJ2-7, with TRBD1 as a possible D gene (5 bases). Trimming pared 1 base from V and 6 bases from J, leaving 13 bases between. Germline V CDR1 and CDR2: SGHAT, FQNNGV. The CDR3 has 14 residues. Here the CDR3 reads CASSLVRGLGEQYF. The CDR3 nucleotides are TGTGCCAGCAGCTTAGTTAGGGGTTTAGGCGAGCAGTACTTC.

In this sample, this clone turned up a few times. The DNA of the CDR3 is TGTGCCAGCAGTTTATCGACAGGGGTTGGGGTCAACGAGCAGTACTTC. This gives the protein CASSLSTGVGVNEQYF. J is TRBJ2-7 and V is TRBV27; 8 bases map to TRBD1. The V gene end was trimmed by 0 bases and the J gene end by 5 bases; junction bases not matched to a gene: 9. This CDR3 is 16 amino acids long. CDR1 and CDR2 (germline): MNHEY, SMNVEV (reference sequence).

The chain links TRBV5-1 to TRBJ2-2; TRBD1 matches at 8 bases. V was pared by 0 bases and J by 1 base, with 2 bases of the junction left unmatched. CDR1 and CDR2 from the germline V gene are SGHRS and YFSETQ. The CDR3 length is 16 residues. This chain's CDR3 is CASSLGQGLNTGELFF. CDR3 coding DNA: TGCGCCAGCAGCTTGGGACAGGGGTTGAACACCGGGGAGCTGTTTTTT.

V and J are TRBV7-2 and TRBJ1-1, with D uncertain. CDR3 size: 16 residues. V was pared by 0 bases and J by 5 bases, with 16 bases between. In germline, CDR1 is SGHTA, CDR2 FQGNSA. The CDR3 here is CASSLAISRSGTEAFF. CDR3 DNA sequence: TGTGCCAGCAGCTTAGCGATTTCCAGATCGGGGACTGAAGCTTTCTTT. The whole variable domain, remainder taken from reference TRBV7-2 and TRBJ1-1, is GAGVSQSPSNKVTEKGKDVELRCDPISGHTALYWYRQSLGQGLEFLIYFQGNSAPDKSGLPSDRFSAERTGGSVSTLTIQRTQQEDSAVYLCASSLAISRSGTEAFFGQGTRLTVV.

The genes are TRBV5-1 and TRBJ2-2; 7 nucleotides align to TRBD2. The V gene's germline CDR1 is SGHRS and CDR2 YFSETQ. V was pared by 0 bases and J by 2 bases, with 4 bases of the junction left unmatched. The CDR3 is 16 residues long. CDR3: CASSLGGGLNTGELFF. The CDR3 region has the DNA TGCGCCAGCAGCTTGGGCGGGGGTCTCAACACCGGGGAGCTGTTTTTT. Based on the CDR3 plus reference TRBV5-1 and TRBJ2-2, the full variable domain is KAGVTQTPRYLIKTRGQQVTLSCSPISGHRSVSWYQQTPGQGLQFLFEYFSETQRNKGNFPGRFSGRQFSNSRSEMNVSTLELGDSALYLCASSLGGGLNTGELFFGEGSRLTVL.

The V gene is TRBV7-9, the J gene TRBJ2-7; 8 bases are a match to TRBD1. The CDR3 has 14 residues. The V and J ends lost 3 bases and 5 bases, in that order; junction bases with no gene match: 6. CDR1 and CDR2 from the germline V gene are SEHNR and FQNEAQ (reference sequence). The CDR3 region has the DNA TGTGCCAGCAGCTTCGGACAGGGTTGGAACGAGCAGTACTTC. Amino acid sequence: CASSFGQGWNEQYF. The whole variable domain, remainder taken from reference TRBV7-9 and TRBJ2-7, is DTGVSQNPRHKITKRGQNVTFRCDPISEHNRLYWYRQTLGQGPEFLTYFQNEAQLEKSRLLSDRFSAERPKGSFSTLEIQRTEQGDSAMYLCASSFGQGWNEQYFGPGTRLTVT.

V gene TRBV28 combines with J gene TRBJ2-2; 14 nucleotides agree with TRBD2. Losses at the gene ends were 5 bases for V and 6 bases for J; bases not matched to a gene: 11. CDR3 length equals 18 residues. The germline CDR1 and CDR2 sequences are MDHEN and SYDVKM. CDR3 nucleotides: TGTGCCAGCAGTCCGGGTCTTGGGACTAGCGGGAGTGCCGGGGAGCTGTTTTTT. Translating it yields CASSPGLGTSGSAGELFF.